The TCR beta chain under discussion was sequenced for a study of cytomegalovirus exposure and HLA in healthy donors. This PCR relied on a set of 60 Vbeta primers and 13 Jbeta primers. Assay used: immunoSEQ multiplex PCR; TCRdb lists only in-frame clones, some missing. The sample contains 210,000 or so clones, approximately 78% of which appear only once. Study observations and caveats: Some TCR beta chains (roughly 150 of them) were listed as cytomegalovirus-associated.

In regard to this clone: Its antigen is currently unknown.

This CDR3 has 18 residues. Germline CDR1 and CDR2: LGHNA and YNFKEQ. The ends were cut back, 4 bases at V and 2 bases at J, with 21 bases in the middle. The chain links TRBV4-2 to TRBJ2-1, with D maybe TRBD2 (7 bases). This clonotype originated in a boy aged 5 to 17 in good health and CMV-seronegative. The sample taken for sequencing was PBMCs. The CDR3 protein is CASSPQGRGGGPYNEQFF. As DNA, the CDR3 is TGTGCCAGCAGCCCTCAAGGGCGAGGGGGGGGCCCCTACAATGAGCAGTTCTTC.